This T cell receptor (beta chain) was sequenced in a study of OX40 agonist ivuxolimab in advanced cancers. Regarding the study as a whole: Both blood CD4+ and CD8+ T cells showed clonal growth by week 6 at 0.1 to 3.0 mg/kg. The study found that CD8+ T cells averaged more expanded clones than CD4+.

As for this clone: Its antigen is unknown.

The table came from immunoSEQ multiplex PCR; TCRdb's copy has only in-frame clones and leaves some out. The sample includes about 64,000 clones, about 80% of them seen just once. A history of autoimmune disease or systemic immunosuppression excluded patients. V shed 4 bases and J shed 2 bases, with 15 bases lying between them. Germline values: CDR1 MDHEN, CDR2 SYDVKM. The CDR3 consists of 16 residues. J is TRBJ1-3 and V is TRBV28, with a tentative D call TRBD1 (6 bases). Source: CD4+ or CD8+ T cells sorted from blood, taken in a trial of the OX40 agonist ivuxolimab. The clonotype was recovered from an adult with an advanced solid tumor such as melanoma, head and neck, liver or kidney cancer. In DNA form, the CDR3 reads TGTGCCAGCAGTTCTCCAGGGGCAGAAACTGGAAACACCATATATTTT. Translating gives CASSSPGAETGNTIYF.